The rows below give T cell receptor beta chains drawn from one sample of a study of OX40 agonist ivuxolimab in advanced cancers. Clones were read by immunoSEQ multiplex PCR, and TCRdb kept only the in-frame ones, dropping some. The sample carries under 95,000 clones, about 85% recorded once. Sample: CD4+ or CD8+ T cells sorted from blood, taken in a trial of the OX40 agonist ivuxolimab. These receptors all come from an adult with an advanced solid tumor such as melanoma, head and neck, liver or kidney cancer. Each CDR3 is given with its conserved first and last residue. The D gene is left open where the match is weak. Expanded clones get a size class; other rows say once, few or many, or leave the size out.

TRBJ2-3 | TRBV29-1 | once | 14 | TRBD1 | TGCAGCGTCGACAGGGATGGGAGCACAGATACGCAGTATTTT | CSVDRDGSTDTQYF
TRBJ2-1 | TRBV6-1 | NA | 14 | TRBD1 | TGTGCCAGCAATCTCGCTCAGGGGGCTCGTGAGCAGTTCTTC | CASNLAQGAREQFF
TRBJ2-3 | TRBV6-1 | NA | 15 | TRBD2 | TGTGCCAGTAGTGCGGGGGCGGGAGGGGTAGATACGCAGTATTTT | CASSAGAGGVDTQYF
TRBJ2-2 | TRBV4-1 | NA | 18 | TRBD2 | TGCGCCAGCAGCCAAGGACTTTTCGGACTAGCGAACACCGGGGAGCTGTTTTTT | CASSQGLFGLANTGELFF
TRBJ1-2 | TRBV9 | few | 14 | TRBD1 | TGTGCCAGCAGCCCTAAAACAGGGGGCACTGGCTACACCTTC | CASSPKTGGTGYTF
TRBJ2-2 | TRBV5-1 | NA | 13 | NA | TGCGCCAGCAGCTTGGCATCGACCGGGGAGCTGTTTTTT | CASSLASTGELFF
TRBJ1-2 | TRBV4-1 | NA | 16 | NA | TGCGCCAGCAGCCAAGTCCTGGACTTATCCGGCTATGGCTACACCTTC | CASSQVLDLSGYGYTF
TRBJ2-5 | TRBV5-1 | few | 16 | TRBD2 | TGCGCCAGCAGCTTGGCACCGGGAGGGATTCAAGAGACCCAGTACTTC | CASSLAPGGIQETQYF
TRBJ2-1 | TRBV6-6 | NA | 13 | NA | TGTGCCAGCAGCTTACATACCTACAATGAGCAGTTCTTC | CASSLHTYNEQFF
TRBJ1-2 | TRBV5-1 | NA | 13 | NA | TGCGCCAGCAGCTTTGGAAGTAACTATGGCCACACCTTC | CASSFGSNYGHTF
TRBJ2-3 | TRBV19 | NA | 16 | TRBD2 | TGTGCCAGTAGTCTCGCAGCGGGAGGCGGGGCAGATACGCAGTATTTT | CASSLAAGGGADTQYF
TRBJ1-1 | TRBV19 | NA | 16 | TRBD1 | TGTGCCAGTAGTATTCCACTGGGACAGGGAGCCACTGAAGCTTTCTTT | CASSIPLGQGATEAFF
TRBJ2-1 | TRBV11-3 | once | 17 | TRBD1 | TGTGCCAGCAGCTTAGGGACAGGGGAGAGCTCCTACAATGAGCAGTTCTTC | CASSLGTGESSYNEQFF
TRBJ2-7 | TRBV28 | NA | 16 | NA | TGTGCCAGCAGCCCAGACTCAGACCGGAGCTCCTACGAGCAGTACTTC | CASSPDSDRSSYEQYF
TRBJ2-7 | TRBV15 | NA | 14 | NA | TGTGCCACCAGCAGAGGACAGGATCAATACGAGCAGTACTTC | CATSRGQDQYEQYF
TRBJ1-4 | TRBV15 | NA | 14 | TRBD1 | TGTGCCACCAGCGCGGACAGGTGGAATGAAAAACTGTTTTTT | CATSADRWNEKLFF
TRBJ2-1 | TRBV9 | NA | 16 | TRBD2 | TGTGCCAGCAGCGTAACGGGACTAGCGGTGGGGAATGAGCAGTTCTTC | CASSVTGLAVGNEQFF
TRBJ1-2 | TRBV18 | few | 16 | TRBD1 | TGTGCCAGCTCACCACAGCCGGGACAGATTAACTATGGCTACACCTTC | CASSPQPGQINYGYTF
TRBJ2-7 | TRBV27 | NA | 14 | NA | TGTGCCAGCAGTTCCCGGACAGGGAGGGACGAGCAGTACTTC | CASSSRTGRDEQYF
TRBJ2-1 | TRBV6-1 | NA | 12 | NA | TGTGCCAGCAGTGAAGCTGAACGGCGGGGAATCTTC | CASSEAERRGIF
TRBJ2-7 | TRBV7-9 | NA | 11 | NA | TGTGCCAGCAGCGGCCAGTACGAGCAGTACTTC | CASSGQYEQYF
TRBJ1-3 | TRBV2 | NA | 17 | TRBD1 | TGTGCCAGCAGCGAGGACAGGGCACTACACTCTGGAAACACCATATATTTT | CASSEDRALHSGNTIYF
TRBJ1-3 | TRBV7-2 | NA | 14 | NA | TGTGCCAGCAGCTTAAGTAGTTTTGGAAACACCATATATTTT | CASSLSSFGNTIYF
TRBJ1-5 | TRBV2 | NA | 15 | NA | TGTGCCAGCAGTTTTAACAGGGCTAGCAATCAGCCCCAGCATTTT | CASSFNRASNQPQHF
TRBJ1-2 | TRBV6-5 | once | 12 | NA | TGTGCCAGCAGTTACTCGAGGGCCGGCTACACCTTC | CASSYSRAGYTF
TRBJ2-1 | TRBV30 | NA | 13 | NA | TGTGCCTGGAGTGTACGGCAGGGCAATGAGCAGTTCTTC | CAWSVRQGNEQFF
TRBJ1-5 | TRBV28 | NA | 16 | NA | TGTGCCAGCAGCCTTTACAGGGTGAGAAGCAATCAGCCCCAGCATTTT | CASSLYRVRSNQPQHF
TRBJ1-1 | TRBV6-5 | NA | 14 | NA | TGTGCCAGCACCTCCGGGCAGCTAAACACTGAAGCTTTCTTT | CASTSGQLNTEAFF
TRBJ2-5 | TRBV2 | NA | 16 | TRBD2 | TGTGCCAGCAGTGGGGGGCTAGCGGGAGAGGAGGAGACCCAGTACTTC | CASSGGLAGEEETQYF
TRBJ2-1 | TRBV9 | NA | 18 | TRBD2 | TGTGCCAGCAGCGTAGGGCTAGCGGGAGGGCCAAGCTACAATGAGCAGTTCTTC | CASSVGLAGGPSYNEQFF
TRBJ2-1 | TRBV29-1 | NA | 16 | TRBD2 | TGCAGCGTTGTGCGGCTAGCGGGCGGCTCCTACAATGAGCAGTTCTTC | CSVVRLAGGSYNEQFF
TRBJ1-2 | TRBV15 | NA | 15 | NA | TGTGCCACCAGCAGAGTTCCCGGGACTTACTATGGCTACACCTTC | CATSRVPGTYYGYTF
TRBJ2-1 | TRBV6-6 | NA | 15 | NA | TGTGCCAGCAGTCACCAGCGGAGGGTGTACAATGAGCAGTTCTTC | CASSHQRRVYNEQFF
TRBJ2-3 | TRBV19 | NA | 12 | NA | TGTGCCAGTAGTATTGGCGGAGATACGCAGTATTTT | CASSIGGDTQYF
TRBJ2-3 | TRBV6-1 | NA | 14 | NA | TGTGCCAGCAGTGATTTGGACTATCTCGATACGCAGTATTTT | CASSDLDYLDTQYF
TRBJ2-2 | TRBV5-1 | NA | 17 | TRBD2 | TGCGCCAGCAGCTTGGAGGGCGGACTAGCGGGAACCGGGGAGCTGTTTTTT | CASSLEGGLAGTGELFF
TRBJ2-7 | TRBV7-2 | NA | 16 | NA | TGTGCCAGCAGCTCCCCCCCGATGGGAATGGTATACGAGCAGTACTTC | CASSSPPMGMVYEQYF
TRBJ2-7 | TRBV19 | NA | 16 | NA | TGTGCCAGTAGTATCAACGCAGGGGTGGGAAACTACGAGCAGTACTTC | CASSINAGVGNYEQYF
TRBJ1-5 | TRBV4-1 | NA | 15 | NA | TGCGCCAGCAGCCACTTCTGGGGGGGCAATCAGCCCCAGCATTTT | CASSHFWGGNQPQHF
TRBJ2-3 | TRBV7-9 | NA | 14 | NA | TGTGCCAGCAGCTTTAACGGCCCCCCAGATACGCAGTATTTT | CASSFNGPPDTQYF
TRBJ1-2 | TRBV5-6 | NA | 14 | NA | TGTGCCAGCAGCCTAACAGGCGCCTCCTATGGCTACACCTTC | CASSLTGASYGYTF
TRBJ2-2 | TRBV10-3 | NA | 15 | TRBD2 | TGTGCCATCACTACATGGCCGCGGGGGACCGGGGAGCTGTTTTTT | CAITTWPRGTGELFF
TRBJ2-7 | TRBV15 | many | 14 | NA | TGTGCCACCAGCAGAGGCCTAGCTCAGAGCGAGCAGTACTTC | CATSRGLAQSEQYF